This T cell receptor (beta chain) was found in a study of shared clonotypes between healthy human individuals. Repertoires were generated with immunoSEQ multiplex PCR, while TCRdb's copy carries only in-frame clones and drops some. This table holds around 1,900,000 clones, about 93% found once. Germline CDR1 MNHEY, CDR2 SMNVEV (reference sequence). The CDR3 is 12 amino acids. V shed 11 bases and J 4 bases; nucleotides not matched to a gene: 6. It was CD45RO-negative cells, positively selected for CCR7, that made up naive CD8 cells, with terminally differentiated effector memory CD45RA+ cells excluded.

V and J are TRBV27 and TRBJ1-1, with TRBD1 matching 8 bases. Sequenced input: naive CD8+ T cells from PBMCs. The clonotype originates from a man younger than 35 in good health. Some clones in this sample may be carry-over from other donors' samples. CDR3 in amino acids: CASGGSITEAFF. CDR3 DNA: TGTGCCTCAGGGGGCTCAATCACTGAAGCTTTCTTT.